This TCR beta chain originates from a study of T cell responses to AZD1222 COVID-19 vaccine. The wider study: Second-dose timings of about 4 or about 12 weeks were pooled.

Clones were read by immunoSEQ multiplex PCR, and TCRdb kept only the in-frame ones, dropping some. The sample yields 150,000 to 200,000 clones, 85% to 95% seen once. Overall study findings and caveats: Repertoires were obtained only post-peak T cell response. Among spike-specific TCRs, nearly half reportedly target unmutated variant regions.

CDR1 is KGHSY and CDR2 is FQNENV in the germline V gene. V lost 8 bases and J lost 6, with 11 bases in between. The CDR3 covers 12 residues. Turning to this clone: Its antigen is still unknown.

The TCR was taken from an adult in good health. The sequencing here drew on peripheral blood, taken on day 0 of AZD1222 vaccination. The chain joins TRBV16 to TRBJ1-5; no firm D call. CDR3 sequence reads: CASCVMGQPQHF. DNA of the CDR3: TGTGCCAGCTGCGTAATGGGTCAGCCCCAGCATTTT.